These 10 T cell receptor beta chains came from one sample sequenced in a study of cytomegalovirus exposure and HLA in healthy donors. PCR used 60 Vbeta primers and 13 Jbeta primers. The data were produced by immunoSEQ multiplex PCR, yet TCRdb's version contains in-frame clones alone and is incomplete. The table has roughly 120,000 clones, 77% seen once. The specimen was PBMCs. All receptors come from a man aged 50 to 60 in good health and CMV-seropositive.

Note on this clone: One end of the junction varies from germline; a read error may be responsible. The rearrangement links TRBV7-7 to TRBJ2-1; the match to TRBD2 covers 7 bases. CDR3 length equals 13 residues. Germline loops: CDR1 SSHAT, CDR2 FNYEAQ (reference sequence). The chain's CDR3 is CASSRGEGREQFF. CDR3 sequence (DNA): TGTGCTAGCAGCCGTGGGGAGGGCCGGGAGCAGTTCTTC.

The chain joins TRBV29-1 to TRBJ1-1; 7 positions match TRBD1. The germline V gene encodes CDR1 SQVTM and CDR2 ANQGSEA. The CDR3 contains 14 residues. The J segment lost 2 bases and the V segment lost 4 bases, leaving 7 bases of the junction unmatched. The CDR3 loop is CSVVPGTVNTEAFF. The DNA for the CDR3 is TGCAGCGTTGTCCCCGGGACAGTAAACACTGAAGCTTTCTTT.

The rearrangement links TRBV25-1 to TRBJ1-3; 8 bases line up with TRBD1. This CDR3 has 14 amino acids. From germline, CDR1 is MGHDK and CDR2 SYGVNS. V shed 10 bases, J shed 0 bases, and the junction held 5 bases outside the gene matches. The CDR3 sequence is CATGQGSSGNTIYF. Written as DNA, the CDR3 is TGTGCCACAGGACAGGGTAGCTCTGGAAACACCATATATTTT.

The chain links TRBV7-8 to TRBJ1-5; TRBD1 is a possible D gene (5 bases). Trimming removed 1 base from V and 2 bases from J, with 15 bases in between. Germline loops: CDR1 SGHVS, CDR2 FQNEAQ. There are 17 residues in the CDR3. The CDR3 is CASSLEVWGVGNQPQHF. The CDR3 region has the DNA TGTGCCAGCAGCTTAGAGGTATGGGGGGTCGGCAATCAGCCCCAGCATTTT.

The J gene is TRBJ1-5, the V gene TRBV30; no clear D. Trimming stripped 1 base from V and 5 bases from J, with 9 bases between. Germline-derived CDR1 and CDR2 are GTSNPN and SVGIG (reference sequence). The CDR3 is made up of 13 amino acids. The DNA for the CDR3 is TGTGCCTGGAGTGCCAACGCGTATCAGCCCCAGCATTTT. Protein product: CAWSANAYQPQHF.

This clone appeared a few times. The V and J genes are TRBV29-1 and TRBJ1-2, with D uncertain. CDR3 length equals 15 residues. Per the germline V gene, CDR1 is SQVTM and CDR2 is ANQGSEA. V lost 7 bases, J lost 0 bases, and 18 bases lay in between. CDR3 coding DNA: TGCAGCGAACCGCGGGGTTCCCGTGCTAACTATGGCTACACCTTC. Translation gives CSEPRGSRANYGYTF.

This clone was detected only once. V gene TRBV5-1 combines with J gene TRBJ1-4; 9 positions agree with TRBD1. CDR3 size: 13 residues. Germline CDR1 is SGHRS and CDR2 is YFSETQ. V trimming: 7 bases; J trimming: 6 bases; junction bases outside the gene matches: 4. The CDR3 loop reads CASDRGDYEKLFF. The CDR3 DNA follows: TGCGCCAGCGACAGGGGGGACTATGAAAAACTGTTTTTT.

CDR3 sequence (DNA): TGCGCCAGCAGCCCCACCGGACAGACTAACACTGAAGCTTTCTTT. Translation gives CASSPTGQTNTEAFF. The rearrangement joins TRBV5-1 to TRBJ1-1; perhaps TRBD1 as D (6 bases). Germline CDR1 reads SGHRS; CDR2 reads YFSETQ. The ends were cut back, 4 bases at V and 2 bases at J, with 15 bases in the middle. The CDR3 spans 15 residues.

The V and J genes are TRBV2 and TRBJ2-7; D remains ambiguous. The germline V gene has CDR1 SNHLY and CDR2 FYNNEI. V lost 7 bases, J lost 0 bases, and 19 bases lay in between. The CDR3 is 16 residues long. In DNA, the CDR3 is TGTGCCAGCACACCTACGGAGTCCCTCACCTCCTACGAGCAGTACTTC. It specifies CASTPTESLTSYEQYF.

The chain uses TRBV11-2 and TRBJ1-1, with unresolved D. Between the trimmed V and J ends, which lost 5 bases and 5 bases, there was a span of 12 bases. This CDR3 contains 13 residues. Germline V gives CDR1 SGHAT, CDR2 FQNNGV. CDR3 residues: CASSPVPGTEAFF. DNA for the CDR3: TGTGCCAGCAGCCCCGTCCCGGGTACTGAAGCTTTCTTT.